This T cell receptor beta chain was retrieved from a study of shared clonotypes between healthy human individuals. Profiled with immunoSEQ multiplex PCR; TCRdb holds only in-frame clones, not every one. This repertoire shows 2 million to 2.5 million clones, approximately 94% found once; its top ten account for 0.35% to 0.45%. The source material was naive CD4+ T cells from PBMCs. Regarding subset: CD45RA+ positively selected. This clonotype was obtained from a man younger than 35 in good health. Some clones in this sample may be carry-over from other donors' samples.

The CDR3 nucleotides are TGTGCCAGCAGTGTTGTTACCTCGGGAGATACGCAGTATTTT. It codes for CASSVVTSGDTQYF. The V gene is TRBV2, the J gene TRBJ2-3, with no clear D. Germline V gene lookup returns CDR1 SNHLY and CDR2 FYNNEI. Trimming cost V 4 bases and J 5 bases, with 13 bases left between them. This CDR3 is built from 14 residues.